This T cell receptor (beta chain) was sequenced for a study of cytomegalovirus exposure and HLA in healthy donors. Study results and caveats: Both high specificity and high sensitivity reportedly marked the classifier's diagnosis of cytomegalovirus status. The authors judged a highly shared variant cluster likely a sequencing artifact.

Trimming cost V 5 bases and J 6 bases, with 17 bases left between them. This CDR3 comprises 15 residues. Germline lookup yields CDR1 SEHNR and CDR2 FQNEAQ (reference sequence). 13 Jbeta primers and 60 Vbeta primers were used for the PCR. Clones were read by immunoSEQ multiplex PCR, and TCRdb kept only the in-frame ones, dropping some. The profile shows 100,000 to 150,000 clones, approximately 80% of them singletons. A note on this clone: Its antigen is not identified.

The clonotype comes from a middle-aged man in good health and CMV-seronegative. Sample: PBMCs. V is TRBV7-9 and J is TRBJ2-1; perhaps TRBD1 as D (7 bases). For the CDR3, the DNA is TGTGCCAGCAGCCCCAGGGGGGCAATGAGCAATGAGCAGTTCTTC. This encodes CASSPRGAMSNEQFF. Filled out from reference TRBV7-9 and TRBJ2-1, the complete variable domain reads DTGVSQNPRHKITKRGQNVTFRCDPISEHNRLYWYRQTLGQGPEFLTYFQNEAQLEKSRLLSDRFSAERPKGSFSTLEIQRTEQGDSAMYLCASSPRGAMSNEQFFGPGTRLTVL.